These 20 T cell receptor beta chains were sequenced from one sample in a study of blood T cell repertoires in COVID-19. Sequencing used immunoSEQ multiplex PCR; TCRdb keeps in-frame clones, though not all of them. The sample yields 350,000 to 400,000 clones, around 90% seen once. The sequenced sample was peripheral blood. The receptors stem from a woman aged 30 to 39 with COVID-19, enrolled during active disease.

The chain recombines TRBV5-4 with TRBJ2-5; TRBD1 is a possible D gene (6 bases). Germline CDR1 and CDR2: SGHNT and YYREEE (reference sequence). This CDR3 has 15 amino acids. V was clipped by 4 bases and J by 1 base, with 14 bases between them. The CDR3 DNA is TGTGCCAGCAGCCGCAACTTGGACAGCCAAGAGACCCAGTACTTC. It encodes CASSRNLDSQETQYF.

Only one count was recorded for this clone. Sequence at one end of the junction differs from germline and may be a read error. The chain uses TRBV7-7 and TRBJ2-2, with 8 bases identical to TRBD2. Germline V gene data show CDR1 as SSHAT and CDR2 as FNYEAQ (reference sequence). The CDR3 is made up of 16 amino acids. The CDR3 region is CASSLVSSGSAGELFF. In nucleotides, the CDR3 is TGTGCTAGCAGCTTAGTATCTAGCGGGTCAGCCGGGGAGCTGTTTTTT.

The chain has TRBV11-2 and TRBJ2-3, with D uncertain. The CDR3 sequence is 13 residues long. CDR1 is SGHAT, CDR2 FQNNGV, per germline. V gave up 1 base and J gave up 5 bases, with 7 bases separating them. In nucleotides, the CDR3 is TGTGCCAGCAGCTTAGGGTTAGAAGATACGCAGTATTTT. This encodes CASSLGLEDTQYF. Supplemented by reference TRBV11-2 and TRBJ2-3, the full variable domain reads EAGVAQSPRYKIIEKRQSVAFWCNPISGHATLYWYQQILGQGPKLLIQFQNNGVVDDSQLPKDRFSAERLKGVDSTLKIQPAKLEDSAVYLCASSLGLEDTQYFGPGTRLTVL.

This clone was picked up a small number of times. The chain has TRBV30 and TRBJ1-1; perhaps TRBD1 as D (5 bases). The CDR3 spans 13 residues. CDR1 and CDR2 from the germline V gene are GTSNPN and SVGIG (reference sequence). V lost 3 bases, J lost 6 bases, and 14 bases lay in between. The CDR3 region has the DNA TGTGCCTGGAGGTCCAGGGACTGGCCTGAAGCTTTCTTT. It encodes CAWRSRDWPEAFF.

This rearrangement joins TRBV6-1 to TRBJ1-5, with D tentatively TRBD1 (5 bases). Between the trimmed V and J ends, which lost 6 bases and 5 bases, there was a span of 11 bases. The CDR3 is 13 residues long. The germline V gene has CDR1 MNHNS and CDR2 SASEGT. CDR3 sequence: CASSPGGYQPQHF. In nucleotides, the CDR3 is TGTGCCAGCAGCCCCGGGGGGTATCAGCCCCAGCATTTT.

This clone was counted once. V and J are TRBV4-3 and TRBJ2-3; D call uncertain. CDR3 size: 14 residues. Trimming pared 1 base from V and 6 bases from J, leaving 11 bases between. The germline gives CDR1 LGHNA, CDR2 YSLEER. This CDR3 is CASSQGPASDTQYF. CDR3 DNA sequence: TGCGCCAGCAGCCAAGGGCCCGCATCCGATACGCAGTATTTT.

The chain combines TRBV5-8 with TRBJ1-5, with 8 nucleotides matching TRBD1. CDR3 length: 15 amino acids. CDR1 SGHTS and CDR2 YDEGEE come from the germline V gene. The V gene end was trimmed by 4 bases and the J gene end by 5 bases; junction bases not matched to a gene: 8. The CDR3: CASSLGQGGDQPQHF. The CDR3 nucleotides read TGTGCCAGCAGCCTCGGACAGGGTGGGGATCAGCCCCAGCATTTT.

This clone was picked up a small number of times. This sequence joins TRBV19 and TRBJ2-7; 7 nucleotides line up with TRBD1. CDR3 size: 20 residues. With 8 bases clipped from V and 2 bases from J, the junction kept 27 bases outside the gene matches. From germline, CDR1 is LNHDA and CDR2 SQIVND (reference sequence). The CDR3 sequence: CASGIVDRECLAAFTYEQYV. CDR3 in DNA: TGTGCCAGTGGAATTGTTGACAGGGAATGTCTAGCTGCTTTTACCTACGAGCAGTACGTC.

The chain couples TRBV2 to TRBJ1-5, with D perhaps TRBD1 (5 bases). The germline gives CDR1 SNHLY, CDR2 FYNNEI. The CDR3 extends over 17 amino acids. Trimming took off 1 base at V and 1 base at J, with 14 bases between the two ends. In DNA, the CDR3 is TGTGCCAGCAGTGAAGTGCGAAACAGGATAAGCAATCAGCCCCAGCATTTT. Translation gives CASSEVRNRISNQPQHF.

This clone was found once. CDR3 nucleotides: TGTGCCAGCAGCCGAATCCAGGGAAATAATTCACCCCTCCACTTT. Translating gives CASSRIQGNNSPLHF. This chain joins TRBV5-4 and TRBJ1-6; possible D gene TRBD1, 5 bases. This CDR3 has 15 amino acids. The germline gives CDR1 SGHNT, CDR2 YYREEE (reference sequence). Trimming cost V 4 bases and J 5 bases, with 13 bases left between them.

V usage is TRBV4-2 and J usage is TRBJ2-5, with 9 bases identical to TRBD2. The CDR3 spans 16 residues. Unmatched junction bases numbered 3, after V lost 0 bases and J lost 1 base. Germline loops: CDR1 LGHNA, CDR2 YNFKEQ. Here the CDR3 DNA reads TGTGCCAGCAGCCAAGAGCCGGGACTAGCCCAAGAGACCCAGTACTTC. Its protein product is CASSQEPGLAQETQYF.

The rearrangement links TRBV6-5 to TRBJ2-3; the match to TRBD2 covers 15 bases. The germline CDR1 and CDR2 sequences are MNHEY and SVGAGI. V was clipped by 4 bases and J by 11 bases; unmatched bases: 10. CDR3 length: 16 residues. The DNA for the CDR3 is TGTGCCAGCAGTTCCGGACTAGCGGGGGGGCCTCGGAGGCAGTATTTT. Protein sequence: CASSSGLAGGPRRQYF.

Written as DNA, the CDR3 is TGTGCCAGTAGTACTCGGACAGGGGGAGGCTATGGCTACACCTTC. This sequence encodes CASSTRTGGGYGYTF. The chain carries TRBV19 and TRBJ1-2, with 10 bases fitting TRBD1. Germline loops: CDR1 LNHDA, CDR2 SQIVND (reference sequence). CDR3 length equals 15 residues. V was clipped by 4 bases and J by 4 bases; unmatched bases: 6.

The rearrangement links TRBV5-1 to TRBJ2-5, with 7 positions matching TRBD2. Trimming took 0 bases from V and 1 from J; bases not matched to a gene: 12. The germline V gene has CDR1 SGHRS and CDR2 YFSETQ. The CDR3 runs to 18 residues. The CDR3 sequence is CASSLAPTLWGGQETQYF. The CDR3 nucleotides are TGCGCCAGCAGCTTGGCCCCTACTTTGTGGGGGGGCCAAGAGACCCAGTACTTC.

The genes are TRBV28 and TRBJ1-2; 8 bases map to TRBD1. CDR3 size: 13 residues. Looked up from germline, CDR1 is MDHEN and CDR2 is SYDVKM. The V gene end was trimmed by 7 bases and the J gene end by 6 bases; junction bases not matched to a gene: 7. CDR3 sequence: CASKRTGKNGYTF. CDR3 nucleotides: TGTGCCAGCAAAAGGACAGGGAAAAATGGCTACACCTTC.

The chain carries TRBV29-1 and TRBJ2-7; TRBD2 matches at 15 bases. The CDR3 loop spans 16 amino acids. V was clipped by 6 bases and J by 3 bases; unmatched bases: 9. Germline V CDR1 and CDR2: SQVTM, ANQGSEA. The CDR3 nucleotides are TGCAGCGTCGGGACTAGCGGGGGGCAGAAGGTCTACGAGCAGTACTTC. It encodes CSVGTSGGQKVYEQYF.

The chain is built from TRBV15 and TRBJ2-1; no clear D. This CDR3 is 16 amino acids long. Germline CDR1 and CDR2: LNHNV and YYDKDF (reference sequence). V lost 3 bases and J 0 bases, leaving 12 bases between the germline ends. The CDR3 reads CATSSLTWSSYNEQFF. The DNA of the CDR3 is TGTGCCACCAGCAGCCTGACCTGGAGCTCCTACAATGAGCAGTTCTTC.

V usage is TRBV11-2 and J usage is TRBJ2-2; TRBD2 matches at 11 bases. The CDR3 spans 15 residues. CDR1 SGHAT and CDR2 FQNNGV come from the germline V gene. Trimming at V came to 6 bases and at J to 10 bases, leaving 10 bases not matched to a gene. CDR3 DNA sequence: TGTGCCAGCAGTATCTTACTAGCGGGGGTCGTGGAGCTGTTTTTT. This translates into CASSILLAGVVELFF.

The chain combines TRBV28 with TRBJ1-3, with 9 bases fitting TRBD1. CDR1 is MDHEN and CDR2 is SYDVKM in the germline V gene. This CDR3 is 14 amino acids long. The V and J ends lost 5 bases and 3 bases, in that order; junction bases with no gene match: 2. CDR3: CASSEDRGGNTIYF. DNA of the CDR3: TGTGCCAGCAGTGAGGACAGGGGTGGAAACACCATATATTTT.

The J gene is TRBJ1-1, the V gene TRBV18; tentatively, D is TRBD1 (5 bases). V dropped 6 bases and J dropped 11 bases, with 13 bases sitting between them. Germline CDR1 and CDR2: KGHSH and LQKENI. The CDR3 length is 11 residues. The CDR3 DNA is TGTGCCAGCTCCCCAGGGCAATCTGCTTTCTTT. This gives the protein CASSPGQSAFF. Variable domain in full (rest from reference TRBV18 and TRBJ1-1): NAGVMQNPRHLVRRRGQEARLRCSPMKGHSHVYWYRQLPEEGLKFMVYLQKENIIDESGMPKERFSAEFPKEGPSILRIQQVVRGDSAAYFCASSPGQSAFFGQGTRLTVV.